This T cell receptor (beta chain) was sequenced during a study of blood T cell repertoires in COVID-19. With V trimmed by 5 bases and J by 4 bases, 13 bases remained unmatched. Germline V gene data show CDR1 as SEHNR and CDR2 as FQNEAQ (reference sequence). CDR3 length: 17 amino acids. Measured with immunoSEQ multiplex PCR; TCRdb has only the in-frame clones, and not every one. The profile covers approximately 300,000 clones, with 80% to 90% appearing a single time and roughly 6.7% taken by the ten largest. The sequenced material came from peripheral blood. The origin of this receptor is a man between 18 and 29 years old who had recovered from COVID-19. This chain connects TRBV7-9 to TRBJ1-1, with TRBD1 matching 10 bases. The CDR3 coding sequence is TGTGCCAGCAGCATAGGGACAGGGGAGAGTTTGCGCACTGAAGCTTTCTTT. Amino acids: CASSIGTGESLRTEAFF. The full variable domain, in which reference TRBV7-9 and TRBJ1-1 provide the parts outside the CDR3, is DTGVSQNPRHKITKRGQNVTFRCDPISEHNRLYWYRQTLGQGPEFLTYFQNEAQLEKSRLLSDRFSAERPKGSFSTLEIQRTEQGDSAMYLCASSIGTGESLRTEAFFGQGTRLTVV.